These 19 T cell receptor beta chains share one sample of origin, sequenced in a study of technical replicates of blood from several donors. Here immunoSEQ multiplex PCR was the method, and the copy in TCRdb shows in-frame clones only, minus some. Among about 75,000 clones listed, approximately 97% were seen once. What was sequenced was T cells isolated from PBMCs. These receptors came from a human donor in good health.

This chain joins TRBV6-1 and TRBJ1-1; the D gene is possibly TRBD1 (6 bases). V shed 0 bases and J shed 4 bases, with 9 bases lying between them. Germline V gene sequence: CDR1 MNHNS, CDR2 SASEGT. This CDR3 contains 14 residues. In DNA, the CDR3 is TGTGCCAGCAGTGAAGCGGGGGCTTCCACTGAAGCTTTCTTT. This encodes CASSEAGASTEAFF.

V and J are TRBV7-9 and TRBJ1-2; D is unresolved. The V and J ends lost 1 base and 3 bases respectively, with 9 bases between them. CDR1 SEHNR and CDR2 FQNEAQ come from the germline V gene (reference sequence). The CDR3 runs 14 residues. CDR3: CASSLVPGDYGYTF. Here the CDR3 DNA reads TGTGCCAGCAGCTTAGTCCCGGGAGACTATGGCTACACCTTC.

This clone has only one observation. The genes are TRBV5-1 and TRBJ2-5, with TRBD2 matching over 9 bases. The germline V gene encodes CDR1 SGHRS and CDR2 YFSETQ. There are 16 residues in the CDR3. J lost 2 bases, V lost 2 bases, and 7 bases had no gene match. The CDR3 loop is CASSLAPTSGQETQYF. CDR3 DNA sequence: TGCGCCAGCAGCTTAGCGCCGACTAGCGGACAAGAGACCCAGTACTTC.

The chain uses TRBV6-5 and TRBJ1-3; TRBD1 matches at 10 bases. The CDR3 runs 15 residues. The trim removed 6 bases at V and 4 bases at J, leaving 6 bases unmatched. From germline, CDR1 is MNHEY and CDR2 SVGAGI. The CDR3 sequence is CASSSGQGYGNTIYF. The CDR3 DNA reads as TGTGCCAGCAGCTCGGGACAGGGGTACGGAAACACCATATATTTT.

V and J are TRBV13 and TRBJ1-5, with 7 bases aligning to TRBD1. The germline V gene encodes CDR1 PRHDT and CDR2 FYEKMQ (reference sequence). V shed 5 bases, J shed 6 bases, and the junction held 4 bases outside the gene matches. The CDR3 sequence is 13 residues long. As DNA, the CDR3 is TGTGCCAGCAGCCTACAGGGGAGTCAGCCCCAGCATTTT. It encodes CASSLQGSQPQHF.

The CDR3, as DNA: TGTGCCAGCAAGGGGACTAGCGGGTCTTACAATGAGCAGTTCTTC. Its protein product is CASKGTSGSYNEQFF. V usage is TRBV6-5 and J usage is TRBJ2-1; 12 nucleotides match TRBD2. There are 15 residues in the CDR3. Germline lookup yields CDR1 MNHEY and CDR2 SVGAGI. Losses at the gene ends were 7 bases for V and 4 bases for J; bases not matched to a gene: 5.

Here the CDR3 reads CASSLVQGPPQYF. CDR3 nucleotides: TGTGCCAGCAGCTTAGTACAGGGTCCCCCGCAGTACTTC. V is TRBV7-8 and J is TRBJ2-7; possible D gene TRBD1, 6 bases. Deletions cut 1 base from V and 9 bases from J, with 13 bases between. This CDR3 comprises 13 residues. The V gene's germline CDR1 is SGHVS and CDR2 FQNEAQ.

This chain joins TRBV5-1 and TRBJ2-5, with 9 bases that match TRBD2. The CDR3 covers 13 residues. Germline values: CDR1 SGHRS, CDR2 YFSETQ. J lost 5 bases, V lost 6 bases, and 5 bases had no gene match. The CDR3 bases are TGCGCCAGCAATTTAGCGGGAGAGGAGACCCAGTACTTC. Amino acids: CASNLAGEETQYF.

V gene TRBV30 combines with J gene TRBJ2-2; 10 bases match TRBD2. The germline V gene has CDR1 GTSNPN and CDR2 SVGIG (reference sequence). The CDR3 length is 16 residues. Trimming at V came to 4 bases and at J to 6 bases, leaving 11 bases not matched to a gene. The CDR3 DNA reads TGTGCCTGGACGTTTTCAGCGGGAGGGCCTTCCGGGGAGCTGTTTTTT. Translating it yields CAWTFSAGGPSGELFF.

The V gene is TRBV11-2, the J gene TRBJ2-2, with 7 bases matching TRBD2. Unmatched junction bases numbered 8, after V lost 0 bases and J lost 7 bases. The CDR3 is 16 amino acids. Germline V lookup: CDR1 SGHAT, CDR2 FQNNGV. The CDR3 protein is CASSLDLVAGVGELFF. In DNA form, the CDR3 reads TGTGCCAGCAGCTTAGATCTCGTCGCGGGAGTCGGGGAGCTGTTTTTT.

This rearrangement joins TRBV18 to TRBJ2-7; maybe TRBD2 (6 bases). The CDR3 runs 14 residues. The germline V and J ends were trimmed by 3 bases and 3 bases, with 12 bases remaining between them. The germline V gene has CDR1 KGHSH and CDR2 LQKENI. The CDR3 region is CASSPAGTGYEQYF. CDR3 bases: TGTGCCAGCTCACCTGCAGGGACTGGCTACGAGCAGTACTTC.

This clone appeared a single time. As DNA, the CDR3 is TGTGCCAGCAGCTCAGCGGGAGTCGCGTACGAGCAGTACTTC. Its translation is CASSSAGVAYEQYF. The chain joins TRBV13 to TRBJ2-7; 8 nucleotides agree with TRBD2. V shed 4 bases and J 4 bases; nucleotides not matched to a gene: 6. The germline V gene encodes CDR1 PRHDT and CDR2 FYEKMQ (reference sequence). The CDR3 contains 14 residues. Using reference TRBV13 and TRBJ2-7 for the parts outside the CDR3, the full variable domain is AAGVIQSPRHLIKEKRETATLKCYPIPRHDTVYWYQQGPGQDPQFLISFYEKMQSDKGSIPDRFSAQQFSDYHSELNMSSLELGDSALYFCASSSAGVAYEQYFGPGTRLTVT.

V and J are TRBV5-1 and TRBJ2-7, with TRBD1 matching over 10 bases. CDR1 is SGHRS, CDR2 YFSETQ, per germline. The CDR3 consists of 15 residues. V lost 2 bases and J lost 5; bases outside the gene matches: 7. CDR3 protein: CASSFWTGGLNEQYF. CDR3 DNA sequence: TGCGCCAGCAGCTTTTGGACAGGGGGTCTTAACGAGCAGTACTTC.

The chain uses TRBV7-9 and TRBJ2-7; 7 bases align to TRBD2. Germline V gene sequence: CDR1 SEHNR, CDR2 FQNEAQ (reference sequence). Unmatched junction bases numbered 10, after V lost 3 bases and J lost 2 bases. The CDR3 length is 16 residues. CDR3 residues: CASSFVGGGPAYEQYF. The CDR3 DNA reads as TGTGCCAGCAGCTTCGTAGGCGGGGGACCTGCCTACGAGCAGTACTTC.

The chain joins TRBV6-1 to TRBJ1-4; D possibly corresponds to TRBD1 (5 bases). The CDR3 is made up of 14 amino acids. The V gene lost 2 bases and the J gene lost 10 bases, with 14 bases spanning the gap. The germline gives CDR1 MNHNS, CDR2 SASEGT. The CDR3, as DNA: TGTGCCAGCAGTGAAACGGGGCCCGGGGGAAAACTGTTTTTT. It codes for CASSETGPGGKLFF.

This chain links TRBV27 with TRBJ1-4; 9 positions match TRBD1. Germline loops: CDR1 MNHEY, CDR2 SMNVEV (reference sequence). CDR3 size: 14 residues. Trimming took 6 bases from V and 5 from J; bases not matched to a gene: 4. The DNA for the CDR3 is TGTGCCAGCAGATTGGGGACAGGGAATGAAAAACTGTTTTTT. It codes for CASRLGTGNEKLFF.

This chain connects TRBV18 to TRBJ2-1; D unclear. The length of the CDR3 is 11 residues. V was cut by 2 bases and J by 8 bases, with 4 bases left in between. The germline V gene encodes CDR1 KGHSH and CDR2 LQKENI. As DNA, the CDR3 is TGTGCCAGCTCACCAGTCTATGAGCAGTTCTTC. It specifies CASSPVYEQFF.

Here the CDR3 DNA reads TGTGCCAGCAGTTTGAGGGGCAGGGGTCGGGAAAACTTCTACGAGCAGTACTTC. This sequence encodes CASSLRGRGRENFYEQYF. The chain carries TRBV28 and TRBJ2-7; TRBD1 is a possible D gene (6 bases). This CDR3 spans 18 amino acids. The V and J ends lost 3 bases and 3 bases respectively, with 24 bases between them. Germline V CDR1 and CDR2: MDHEN, SYDVKM.

V and J are TRBV11-3 and TRBJ2-7, with D possibly being TRBD1 (6 bases). V lost 5 bases and J lost 1, with 15 bases in between. The CDR3 contains 15 residues. Germline V gene lookup returns CDR1 SGHNT and CDR2 YENEEA. The chain's CDR3 is CASSVRQGKSYEQYF. The DNA of the CDR3 is TGTGCCAGCAGCGTTCGCCAGGGGAAGTCCTACGAGCAGTACTTC.